One and the same sample provided the 4 T cell receptor beta chains below, sequenced in a study of T cells after yellow fever vaccination. TCRdb recomputed calls from the 5' RACE reads with MiXCR, one row per CDR3 protein. The sample has 200,000 to 300,000 distinct CDR3 sequences, 10% to 15% seen once. Sequences were derived from CD4+ T cells sorted from PBMCs, sampled 45 days after the yellow fever booster vaccination. Receptor source: a man aged 25 to 45 who received the YFV17D yellow fever vaccine.

In this sample, this clonotype turned up a few times. This chain uses TRBV7-9 with TRBJ2-7; weak D call: TRBD1 (6 bases). The CDR3 is made up of 14 amino acids. From germline, CDR1 is SEHNR and CDR2 FQNEAQ (reference sequence). V was shortened by 2 bases and J by 2 bases, with 10 bases between the two germline ends. CDR3 nucleotide sequence: TGTGCCAGCAGCTTAAACGCAGGGGCCTACGAGCAGTACTTC. It codes for CASSLNAGAYEQYF.

This clonotype was counted a few times. V gene TRBV12-3 or TRBV12-4 combines with J gene TRBJ2-3; 12 nucleotides agree with TRBD1. With 8 bases clipped from V and 4 bases from J, the junction kept 7 bases outside the gene matches. The CDR3 contains 15 residues. CDR3 loop: CASGAGTGGPDTQYF. DNA for the CDR3: TGTGCCAGCGGAGCCGGGACAGGGGGCCCAGATACGCAGTATTTT.

This clonotype was detected ten times or more. V and J are TRBV29-1 and TRBJ1-1, with TRBD1 as a possible D gene (6 bases). V was clipped by 1 base and J by 7 bases, with 10 bases between them. This CDR3 is built from 12 residues. CDR1 SQVTM and CDR2 ANQGSEA come from the germline V gene. Here the CDR3 reads CSVEAGALEAFF. CDR3 sequence (DNA): TGCAGCGTTGAAGCAGGGGCGCTTGAAGCTTTCTTT.

J is TRBJ2-1 and V is TRBV5-6; D uncertain. The germline V and J ends were trimmed by 4 bases and 12 bases, with 14 bases remaining between them. Germline loops: CDR1 SGHDT, CDR2 YYEEEE. CDR3 size: 12 residues. CDR3: CASSASSRVQFF. CDR3 nucleotides: TGTGCCAGCAGCGCATCTAGTCGTGTGCAGTTCTTC.